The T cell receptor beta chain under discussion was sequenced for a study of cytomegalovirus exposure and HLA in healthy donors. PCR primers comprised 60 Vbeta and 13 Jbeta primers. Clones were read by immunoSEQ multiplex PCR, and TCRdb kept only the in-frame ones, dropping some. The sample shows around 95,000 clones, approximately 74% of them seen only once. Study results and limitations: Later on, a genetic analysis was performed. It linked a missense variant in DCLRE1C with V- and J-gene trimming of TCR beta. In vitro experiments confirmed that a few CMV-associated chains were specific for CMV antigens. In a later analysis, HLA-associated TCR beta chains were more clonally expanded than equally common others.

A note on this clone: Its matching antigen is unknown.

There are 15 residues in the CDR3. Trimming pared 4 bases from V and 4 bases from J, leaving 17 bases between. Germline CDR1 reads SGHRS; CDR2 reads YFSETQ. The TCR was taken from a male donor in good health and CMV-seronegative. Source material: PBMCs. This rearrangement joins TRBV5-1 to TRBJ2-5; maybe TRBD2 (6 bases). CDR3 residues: CASSPGGVAGETQYF. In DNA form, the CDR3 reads TGCGCCAGCAGCCCCGGGGGAGTAGCCGGAGAGACCCAGTACTTC.